This T cell receptor beta chain was recovered during a study of blood T cell repertoires in COVID-19. Study-level background: The United States, Italy and Spain provided the acute and convalescent COVID-19 samples. Sources were T cells, B-cell-depleted T cells, or PBMCs; the material itself was cDNA or gDNA.

Study processing details: Amplification with reference gene primers provided the estimates of nucleated cell counts. The assay was immunoSEQ multiplex PCR, and TCRdb's table has in-frame clones only and misses some. That table furnishes V, J and clone size, whereas the DNA furnished D and trimming. The data hold about 6,100 clones, with around 90% observed a single time. Germline V gives CDR1 MNHNS, CDR2 SASEGT. V was pared by 0 bases and J by 9 bases, with 8 bases of the junction left unmatched. This CDR3 has 16 residues. This sequence joins TRBV6-1 and TRBJ1-6; TRBD1 matches at 7 bases. The receptor comes from a human donor in a cohort sampled during active COVID-19. Sample: peripheral blood. This chain's CDR3 is CASSEAVGRGFSPLHF. The CDR3 DNA reads as TGTGCCAGCAGTGAAGCGGTGGGCAGGGGGTTTTCACCCCTCCACTTT.